Listed below are T cell receptor beta chains from one sample, sequenced in a study of blood T cell repertoires in COVID-19. Assay used: immunoSEQ multiplex PCR; TCRdb lists only in-frame clones, some missing. The data contain about 150,000 clones, 70% to 85% of them singletons. Sequenced sample: peripheral blood. Receptor source: a woman aged 50 to 60 with acute or convalescent COVID-19. CDR3s include the opening cysteine and the closing phenylalanine or tryptophan. Clone size is not always given. Where it is, it says once, few, many or a class for expanded clones.

V	J	size	CDR3
TRBV6-2/TRBV6-3	TRBJ1-5	NA	CASSLWTGPQHNNQPQHF
TRBV5-6	TRBJ1-6	NA	CASSWDRGNSPLHF
TRBV12-3/TRBV12-4	TRBJ2-7	NA	CASWRGEGYEQYF
TRBV7-9	TRBJ1-5	NA	CASSPGADLSNQPQHF
TRBV3-1/TRBV3-2	TRBJ2-7	NA	CASSQTAVGREQYF
TRBV15	TRBJ2-6	NA	CATSREQGSGANVLTF
TRBV18	TRBJ1-1	NA	CASSQGTGGTAFF
TRBV11-2	TRBJ1-4	NA	CASSLWTGGVEKLFF
TRBV5-5	TRBJ2-5	NA	CASSLASVGETQYF
TRBV27	TRBJ2-3	NA	CASSPYGLAGTDTQYF
TRBV5-1	TRBJ1-2	NA	CASSLLGQGSGYTF
TRBV19	TRBJ1-2	NA	CASSIGGIYGYTF
TRBV5-3	TRBJ1-1	NA	CARSLARGEDTEAFF
TRBV5-4	TRBJ1-1	few	CASSPSGLLNTEAFF
TRBV19	TRBJ2-5	NA	CASSTLPGQGLETQYF
TRBV3-1/TRBV3-2	TRBJ2-2	NA	CASSLWDRGTGELFF
TRBV28	TRBJ1-1	NA	CASSLSRAGRIEAFF
TRBV7-9	TRBJ2-5	NA	CASSPDLQETQYF